This TCR beta chain emerged from a study of shared clonotypes between healthy human individuals. Of note for this clone: The antigen is unknown.

Study-level points and caveats: Clonotype sharing across donors was expected to vary with sequencing depth.

Here immunoSEQ multiplex PCR was the method, and the copy in TCRdb shows in-frame clones only, minus some. The table records around 440,000 clones, around 77% of them present only once. CDR1 and CDR2 from the germline V gene are KGHSH and LQKENI. V shed 1 base, J shed 8 bases, and the junction held 16 bases outside the gene matches. This CDR3 is 18 amino acids long. The TCR was taken from a woman aged 40 to 50 in good health. Some clones in this sample may be carry-over from other donors' samples. Material: PBMCs. The chain has TRBV18 and TRBJ2-1; 8 bases line up with TRBD1. CDR3 sequence (DNA): TGTGCCAGCTCACCACTGCAAACAGGGGGTGGCGGTCTCGATGAGCAGTTCTTC. Protein product: CASSPLQTGGGGLDEQFF.